Listed here are 5 T cell receptor beta chains from one sample, sequenced in a study of cytomegalovirus exposure and HLA in healthy donors. A multiplex PCR was run with 60 Vbeta primers and 13 Jbeta primers. Method: immunoSEQ multiplex PCR; TCRdb's copy keeps in-frame clones and lacks some. This listing includes under 70,000 clones. The specimen was PBMCs. The receptors were sampled from a female donor in good health and CMV-seropositive.

The V gene is TRBV18, the J gene TRBJ2-1, with 8 bases fitting TRBD2. Trimming at V came to 2 bases and at J to 10 bases, leaving 10 bases not matched to a gene. CDR1 is KGHSH, CDR2 LQKENI, per germline. The CDR3 sequence is 15 residues long. The CDR3 reads CASSPASGTRYEQFF. The CDR3 DNA sequence: TGTGCCAGCTCACCAGCCTCCGGGACTAGGTACGAGCAGTTCTTC.

This chain uses TRBV6-6 with TRBJ1-2; 9 positions agree with TRBD1. The germline CDR1 and CDR2 sequences are MNHNY and SVGAGI (reference sequence). The CDR3 is made up of 13 amino acids. The ends lost 5 bases at V and 7 bases at J; junction bases unmatched: 5. As DNA, the CDR3 is TGTGCCAGCAGTCAGGGGACAGGGTTTGGCTACACCTTC. This translates into CASSQGTGFGYTF.

In DNA, the CDR3 is TGTGCCAGCAGCGTAGATGGAACAGCACTCTACACCTTC. This codes for CASSVDGTALYTF. The V and J genes are TRBV9 and TRBJ1-2; no definite D call. V was clipped by 0 bases and J by 10 bases, with 13 bases between them. The CDR3 is 13 amino acids. CDR1 is SGDLS, CDR2 YYNGEE, per germline.

The chain has TRBV27 and TRBJ2-7, with 7 bases identical to TRBD2. The trim removed 4 bases at V and 4 bases at J, leaving 7 bases unmatched. Germline V gene data show CDR1 as MNHEY and CDR2 as SMNVEV (reference sequence). This CDR3 spans 14 amino acids. CDR3: CASSWGGSEYEQYF. In nucleotides, the CDR3 is TGTGCCAGCAGTTGGGGGGGGAGCGAGTACGAGCAGTACTTC.

This rearrangement joins TRBV7-8 to TRBJ2-7; D not certain. V lost 3 bases and J 2 bases, leaving 11 bases between the germline ends. Germline V CDR1 and CDR2: SGHVS, FQNEAQ. This CDR3 is built from 14 residues. The CDR3: CASSFELTTYEQYF. The CDR3 DNA sequence: TGTGCCAGCAGCTTCGAACTCACGACCTACGAGCAGTACTTC.